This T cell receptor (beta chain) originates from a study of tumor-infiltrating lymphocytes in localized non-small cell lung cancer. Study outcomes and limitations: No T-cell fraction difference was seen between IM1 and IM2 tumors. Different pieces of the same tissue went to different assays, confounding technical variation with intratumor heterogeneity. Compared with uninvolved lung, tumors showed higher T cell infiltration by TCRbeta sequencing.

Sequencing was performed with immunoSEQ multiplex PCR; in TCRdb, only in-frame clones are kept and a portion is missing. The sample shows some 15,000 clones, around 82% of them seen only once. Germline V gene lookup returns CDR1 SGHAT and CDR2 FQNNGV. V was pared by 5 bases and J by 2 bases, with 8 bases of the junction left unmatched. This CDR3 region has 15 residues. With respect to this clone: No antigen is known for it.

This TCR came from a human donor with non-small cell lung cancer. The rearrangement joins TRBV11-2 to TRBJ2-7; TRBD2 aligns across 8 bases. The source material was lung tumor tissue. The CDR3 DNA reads TGTGCCAGCAGCCCTCTAGCGGGTCAGGCCTACGAGCAGTACTTC. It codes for CASSPLAGQAYEQYF.